This T cell receptor beta chain was identified in a study of blood T cell repertoires in COVID-19. Method: immunoSEQ multiplex PCR; TCRdb's copy keeps in-frame clones and lacks some. The table has 150,000 or so clones, 75% to 85% seen once. The V and J ends lost 1 base and 1 base respectively, with 7 bases between them. Germline assignment: CDR1 MNHNS and CDR2 SASEGT. The CDR3 length is 14 residues. This TCR was recovered from a human donor with acute or convalescent COVID-19. The donor label of this sample is uncertain. The sequenced sample was peripheral blood. The V gene is TRBV6-1, the J gene TRBJ2-5, with no clear D. CDR3 residues: CASSEGSFQETQYF. CDR3 bases: TGTGCCAGCAGTGAAGGAAGCTTCCAAGAGACCCAGTACTTC.